The next 25 T cell receptor beta chains were all read from a single sample in a study of cytomegalovirus exposure and HLA in healthy donors. Method: immunoSEQ multiplex PCR; TCRdb's copy keeps in-frame clones and lacks some. The sample records more than 90,000 clones, roughly nine tenths being singletons. Sequenced: PBMCs. These receptors were obtained from a man younger than 30 in good health and CMV-seropositive.

V is TRBV10-1 and J is TRBJ1-2; unclear D gene. Germline lookup yields CDR1 WNHNN and CDR2 SYGVQD (reference sequence). The germline V and J ends were trimmed by 8 bases and 5 bases, with 18 bases remaining between them. The CDR3 loop spans 14 amino acids. The CDR3 here is CASGGLRLNYGYTF. DNA for the CDR3: TGCGCCAGCGGAGGACTTCGGCTAAATTATGGCTACACCTTC.

The chain couples TRBV6-5 to TRBJ2-7; 10 nucleotides match TRBD1. CDR1 and CDR2 (germline): MNHEY, SVGAGI. This CDR3 contains 14 residues. V dropped 2 bases and J dropped 2; count of bases not matched to a gene: 0. The CDR3 loop reads CASSYGTGAYEQYF. The CDR3 bases are TGTGCCAGCAGTTACGGGACAGGGGCCTACGAGCAGTACTTC.

This clone was seen once. V usage is TRBV5-6 and J usage is TRBJ2-1; 9 nucleotides match TRBD1. V trimming: 3 bases; J trimming: 6 bases; junction bases outside the gene matches: 10. Germline V gives CDR1 SGHDT, CDR2 YYEEEE. This CDR3 region has 16 residues. CDR3 in amino acids: CASSSEPTGGSNEQFF. The CDR3 DNA follows: TGTGCCAGCAGCTCGGAGCCGACAGGGGGTAGCAATGAGCAGTTCTTC.

This clone was observed a handful of times. The chain joins TRBV28 to TRBJ1-4, with TRBD1 matching 7 bases. The CDR3 is made up of 15 amino acids. V was pared by 4 bases and J by 7 bases, with 9 bases of the junction left unmatched. Germline V gene lookup returns CDR1 MDHEN and CDR2 SYDVKM. The chain's CDR3 is CASSSQTGISEKLFF. The CDR3 coding sequence is TGTGCCAGCAGTTCCCAGACAGGGATTAGTGAAAAACTGTTTTTT.

Within the sample, this clone is medium-sized. The V call is TRBV18, the J call TRBJ2-2; maybe TRBD2 (5 bases). Between the trimmed V and J ends, which lost 3 bases and 14 bases, there was a span of 16 bases. Germline values: CDR1 KGHSH, CDR2 LQKENI. This CDR3 is 13 amino acids long. Written as DNA, the CDR3 is TGTGCCAGCTCACCGGGGAGCCAGAATGAACTGTTTTTT. This sequence encodes CASSPGSQNELFF.

The J gene is TRBJ2-7, the V gene TRBV4-3; a weak D match, TRBD1 (5 bases). The CDR3 extends over 16 amino acids. Germline lookup yields CDR1 LGHNA and CDR2 YSLEER. Trimming left V 2 bases short and J 3 bases short, with 17 bases between. The CDR3 DNA sequence: TGCGCCAGCAGCCAACTTAATTCGCAGGGAAGCTACGAGCAGTACTTC. Protein: CASSQLNSQGSYEQYF.

This rearrangement joins TRBV5-6 to TRBJ1-5; TRBD1 matches 9 bases. The CDR3 extends over 16 amino acids. Germline values: CDR1 SGHDT, CDR2 YYEEEE. Trimming removed 3 bases from V and 3 bases from J; junction bases left unmatched: 7. CDR3 region: CASSYRTGANNQPQHF. DNA for the CDR3: TGTGCCAGCAGCTACAGGACAGGGGCTAACAATCAGCCCCAGCATTTT. Complete variable domain (other parts from reference TRBV5-6 and TRBJ1-5): DAGVTQSPTHLIKTRGQQVTLRCSPKSGHDTVSWYQQALGQGPQFIFQYYEEEERQRGNFPDRFSGHQFPNYSSELNVNALLLGDSALYLCASSYRTGANNQPQHFGDGTRLSIL.

The rearrangement uses TRBV29-1 and TRBJ1-2; D gene uncertain. Germline V gene lookup returns CDR1 SQVTM and CDR2 ANQGSEA. The CDR3 is 13 amino acids. V was shortened by 1 base and J by 7 bases, with 13 bases between the two germline ends. CDR3 DNA: TGCAGCGTTGAAGGTCCGGGGATGAGTGGCTACACCTTC. It specifies CSVEGPGMSGYTF.

The chain uses TRBV5-6 and TRBJ1-4; TRBD1 matches 9 bases. CDR3 length: 16 amino acids. In germline, CDR1 is SGHDT, CDR2 YYEEEE. V lost 2 bases to trimming and J lost 8 bases; unmatched junction nucleotides: 10. The CDR3 reads CASSLRTGADMEKLFF. CDR3 DNA: TGTGCCAGCAGCTTAAGGACAGGGGCTGACATGGAAAAACTGTTTTTT.

V usage is TRBV2 and J usage is TRBJ2-7; tentative D call: TRBD1 (6 bases). V lost 8 bases and J lost 5, with 13 bases in between. CDR1 and CDR2 (germline): SNHLY, FYNNEI. The CDR3 is 12 amino acids. CDR3 DNA sequence: TGTGCCAGCTCAGGGGACGGTGACGAGCAGTACTTC. It is translated as CASSGDGDEQYF.

The V and J genes are TRBV7-6 and TRBJ2-3; the match to TRBD1 covers 7 bases. V trimming: 3 bases; J trimming: 0 bases; junction bases outside the gene matches: 3. The CDR3 has 15 amino acids. Germline loops: CDR1 SGHVS, CDR2 FNYEAQ. The CDR3, as DNA: TGTGCCAGCAGCTTTACAGGGGCTAGCACAGATACGCAGTATTTT. Its protein is CASSFTGASTDTQYF. Full variable domain (rest looked up from reference TRBV7-6 and TRBJ2-3): GAGVSQSPRYKVTKRGQDVALRCDPISGHVSLYWYRQALGQGPEFLTYFNYEAQQDKSGLPNDRFSAERPEGSISTLTIQRTEQRDSAMYRCASSFTGASTDTQYFGPGTRLTVL.

The rearrangement uses TRBV18 and TRBJ1-2; possibly TRBD1 for D (5 bases). CDR1 is KGHSH, CDR2 LQKENI, per germline. The CDR3 covers 13 residues. The V end was cut by 2 bases, the J end by 3 bases, with 7 bases between. The CDR3 here is CASSPDRDYGYTF. The DNA for the CDR3 is TGTGCCAGCTCACCAGACAGAGACTATGGCTACACCTTC. Full variable domain (outside the CDR3, taken from reference TRBV18 and TRBJ1-2): NAGVMQNPRHLVRRRGQEARLRCSPMKGHSHVYWYRQLPEEGLKFMVYLQKENIIDESGMPKERFSAEFPKEGPSILRIQQVVRGDSAAYFCASSPDRDYGYTFGSGTRLTVV.

The J gene is TRBJ1-3, the V gene TRBV6-5, with TRBD1 identical over 8 bases. This CDR3 is 13 amino acids long. The germline gives CDR1 MNHEY, CDR2 SVGAGI. V shed 11 bases, J shed 8 bases, and the junction held 11 bases outside the gene matches. CDR3 nucleotide sequence: TGTGCCGCCTCGACAGGGGCTGGGGACACCATATATTTT. As protein: CAASTGAGDTIYF.

The chain uses TRBV28 and TRBJ2-5; 9 nucleotides agree with TRBD2. The CDR3 totals 16 residues. Per germline, CDR1 MDHEN and CDR2 SYDVKM. The J segment lost 4 bases and the V segment lost 2 bases, leaving 8 bases of the junction unmatched. CDR3 DNA sequence: TGTGCCAGCAGTTTAAGGGCGGGGGGGCCCGGAGAGACCCAGTACTTC. This encodes CASSLRAGGPGETQYF.

This sequence joins TRBV6-6 and TRBJ1-5; D unresolved. This CDR3 is 14 amino acids long. Between the trimmed V and J ends, which lost 7 bases and 3 bases, there was a span of 13 bases. Germline CDR1 is MNHNY and CDR2 is SVGAGI (reference sequence). The CDR3 here is CASTEEGFNQPQHF. CDR3 DNA sequence: TGTGCCAGCACCGAGGAGGGTTTCAATCAGCCCCAGCATTTT.

The chain links TRBV27 to TRBJ1-2; TRBD1 matches 9 bases. Germline CDR1 and CDR2: MNHEY and SMNVEV (reference sequence). This CDR3 region has 18 residues. V lost 3 bases and J lost 0; bases outside the gene matches: 11. The CDR3 here is CASSFYRGQGRANYGYTF. In DNA form, the CDR3 reads TGTGCCAGCAGTTTTTACAGGGGGCAGGGTCGAGCTAACTATGGCTACACCTTC.

This chain connects TRBV4-2 to TRBJ2-2, with TRBD2 matching over 12 bases. Germline CDR1 and CDR2: LGHNA and YNFKEQ. J lost 0 bases, V lost 0 bases, and 8 bases had no gene match. The CDR3 is 20 amino acids. CDR3 loop: CASSQDPLAGGRANTGELFF. CDR3 sequence (DNA): TGTGCCAGCAGCCAAGACCCGCTAGCGGGGGGGCGAGCGAACACCGGGGAGCTGTTTTTT.

This clone has just one count. The chain employs TRBV7-2 and TRBJ2-7; 7 nucleotides line up with TRBD1. CDR3 size: 18 residues. Losses at the gene ends were 6 bases for V and 3 bases for J; bases not matched to a gene: 20. Germline CDR1 SGHTA, CDR2 FQGNSA. CDR3 sequence reads: CASSWGQTGLFTDYEQYF. For the CDR3, the DNA is TGTGCCAGCAGTTGGGGCCAGACAGGGCTCTTTACCGACTACGAGCAGTACTTC.

CDR3 bases: TGTGCCAGCAGTGAAACAGTTCTTAGCAATCAGCCCCAGCATTTT. It translates to CASSETVLSNQPQHF. This sequence joins TRBV2 and TRBJ1-5, with D unclear. The germline V and J ends were trimmed by 2 bases and 0 bases, with 8 bases remaining between them. There are 15 residues in the CDR3. Germline V CDR1 and CDR2: SNHLY, FYNNEI.

V is TRBV20-1 and J is TRBJ1-1; D gene ambiguous. The CDR3 is 11 residues long. V was cut by 5 bases and J by 11 bases, with 15 bases left in between. CDR1 DFQATT and CDR2 SNEGSKA come from the germline V gene (reference sequence). The CDR3, as DNA: TGCAGTGCTGTTCAGGTGGGTGGGGCTTTCTTT. Translated, it gives CSAVQVGGAFF.

The chain couples TRBV28 to TRBJ1-2, with 7 bases matching TRBD1. Germline assignment: CDR1 MDHEN and CDR2 SYDVKM. The trim removed 2 bases at V and 8 bases at J, leaving 5 bases unmatched. This CDR3 has 13 residues. CDR3 sequence reads: CASSLGTVRGYTF. In nucleotides, the CDR3 is TGTGCCAGCAGTTTAGGGACAGTAAGAGGCTACACCTTC.

This clone is a singleton in its sample. The chain has TRBV7-8 and TRBJ1-5, with D hard to call. Germline V CDR1 and CDR2: SGHVS, FQNEAQ. The V gene lost 1 base and the J gene lost 2 bases, with 9 bases spanning the gap. There are 15 residues in the CDR3. The CDR3 is CASSLVNQGNQPQHF. For the CDR3, the DNA is TGTGCCAGCAGCTTAGTGAACCAGGGCAATCAGCCCCAGCATTTT.

V is TRBV28 and J is TRBJ2-3, with D unresolved. The germline V gene has CDR1 MDHEN and CDR2 SYDVKM. V lost 3 bases and J 6 bases, leaving 4 bases between the germline ends. The CDR3 totals 11 residues. The CDR3 spells CASSFSDTQYF. Written as DNA, the CDR3 is TGTGCCAGCAGTTTCTCTGATACGCAGTATTTT.

This rearrangement joins TRBV2 to TRBJ1-1; no clear D gene. The CDR3 extends over 13 amino acids. Germline V gene lookup returns CDR1 SNHLY and CDR2 FYNNEI. V lost 7 bases, J lost 1 base, and 10 bases lay in between. The CDR3 reads CASTVGRNTEAFF. As DNA, the CDR3 is TGTGCCAGCACGGTTGGGCGGAACACTGAAGCTTTCTTT. Filled out from reference TRBV2 and TRBJ1-1, the complete variable domain reads EPEVTQTPSHQVTQMGQEVILRCVPISNHLYFYWYRQILGQKVEFLVSFYNNEISEKSEIFDDQFSVERPDGSNFTLKIRSTKLEDSAMYFCASTVGRNTEAFFGQGTRLTVV.

This chain links TRBV7-8 with TRBJ2-7; TRBD1 aligns across 10 bases. Per the germline V gene, CDR1 is SGHVS and CDR2 is FQNEAQ. Trimming removed 1 base from V and 2 bases from J; junction bases left unmatched: 5. The CDR3 is made up of 16 amino acids. CDR3: CASSLGGDRGTYEQYF. DNA for the CDR3: TGTGCCAGCAGCTTAGGTGGGGACAGGGGAACCTACGAGCAGTACTTC.